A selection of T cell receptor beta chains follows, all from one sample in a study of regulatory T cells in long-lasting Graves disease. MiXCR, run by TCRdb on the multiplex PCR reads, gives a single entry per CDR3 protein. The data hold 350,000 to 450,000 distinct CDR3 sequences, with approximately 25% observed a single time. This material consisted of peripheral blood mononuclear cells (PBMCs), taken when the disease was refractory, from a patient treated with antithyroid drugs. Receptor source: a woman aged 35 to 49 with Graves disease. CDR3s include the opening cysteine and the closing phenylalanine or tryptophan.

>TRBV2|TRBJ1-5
CASNPTKRQTQPQHF
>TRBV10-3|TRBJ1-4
CAIRAVRDSNEKLFF
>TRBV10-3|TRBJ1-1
CAISQIGQGEAFF
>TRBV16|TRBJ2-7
CASSHFRAVWMEYF
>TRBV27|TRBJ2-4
CASSLSQKNIQYF
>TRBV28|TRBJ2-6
CASSPRVGLVANVLTF
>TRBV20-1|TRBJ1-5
CSARDGTVGGQPQHF
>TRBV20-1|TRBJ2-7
CSARDFVGGDEQYF
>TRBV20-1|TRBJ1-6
CSARDILTGEDSPLHF
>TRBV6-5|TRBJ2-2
CASSSSYGNTGELFF
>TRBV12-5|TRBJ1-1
CASGLQVNTEAFF
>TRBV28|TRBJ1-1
CAGRTGEAWDTEAFF
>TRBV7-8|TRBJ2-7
CASSALQGRLPEQYF
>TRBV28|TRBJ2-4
CASSFRILAKNIQYF
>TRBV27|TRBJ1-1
CASSGQGVDTEAFF
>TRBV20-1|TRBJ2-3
CSANPRTGWDTQYF
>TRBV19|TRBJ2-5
CASTGDQETQYF
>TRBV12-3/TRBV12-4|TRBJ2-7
CASTLTGRSYEQYF
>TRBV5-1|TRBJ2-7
CASRGEGAGNYEQYF
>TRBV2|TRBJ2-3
CASSETGSTQYF
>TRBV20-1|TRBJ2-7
CSVNLGTSGSYEQYF
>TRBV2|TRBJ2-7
CASSSSAGGYEQYF
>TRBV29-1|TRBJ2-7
CSVASGRPPYEQYF
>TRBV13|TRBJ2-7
CASSSEGPREQYF
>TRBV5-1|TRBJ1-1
CASSTLGVRNTEAFF
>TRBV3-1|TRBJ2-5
CASSHVETQYF
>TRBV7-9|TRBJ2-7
CASAPSRGDLEQYF